This T cell receptor (beta chain) derives from a study of shared clonotypes between healthy human individuals (dated by TCRdb to 2020 to 2022). Describing the broader study: The cohort included a few men and a couple of women between 18 and 49 years of age. The study deeply sequenced blood TCR repertoires of five healthy adults to estimate repertoire size and the extent of clonotype sharing between individuals. Each donor's leukapheresis produced roughly between about 0.85 and 10 billion PBMCs. For each donor, CD4 naive and CD4 memory were each given three plates, CD8 naive was given two plates, and CD8 memory was given one plate. To increase sequencing depth and limit assay-specific biases, different laboratories used diverse techniques to prepare libraries and sequence TCR repertoires. The investigation overall reported the following: Estimated clonotype richness was generally larger for naive than for memory subsets. Rarefaction of sorted-subset datasets indicated incomplete sequencing despite the large sequencing depth. Compared with non-shared clonotypes, the clonotypes found in all four sorted-subset donors had higher generation probabilities. Pairwise subsampling indicated that sequencing depth was expected to affect the degree of clonotype sharing among donors. Sampling was restricted to blood, and TCR repertoires in tissue are likely to differ from TCR repertoires in blood. Sharing across a handful of donors was observed for around 5% of naive CD4, under 4% of naive CD8, 2.3% of memory CD4, and about 0.4% of memory CD8 clonotypes. The small number of donors limited the genetic and exposure-history diversity represented.

Using the deep immunoSEQ assay, TCR CDR3 regions were amplified from genomic DNA by multiplex PCR. Genomic DNA extracted from each cell subset was distributed evenly over all wells of several immunoSEQ 96-well plates, and each plate served as one replicate. For sorted subsets, about 220 ng of genomic DNA, equivalent to about 30,000 T cell genomes, went into each replicate PCR. Purified libraries were measured with a Qubit 3.0 fluorometer, size-checked on a Bioanalyzer 2100, and measured again with the KAPA Library Quantification kit. Every immunoSEQ 96-well plate was sequenced on a separate single-read 150-cycle Illumina NextSeq 550 flow cell. For the original study's pipeline: The immunoSEQ output contained only junctional sequences without quality scores, so filtering could not match that applied to full-length reads. Sequences were annotated with PyIR, a Python wrapper for IgBLAST v1.9, and V/J genes and CDR3 were assigned using IMGT germline references. Any read was removed if the V/J assignment was weak (E-value above 1e-6), the CDR3 was missing, or the read contained stop codons, out-of-frame junctions, or ambiguous translated residues. V3J clonotypes were defined by identical inferred V gene, J gene, and CDR3 amino acid sequence. The percentage overlap between two repertoires was calculated by dividing the number of shared unique clonotypes by the size of the smaller repertoire. RTK rarefaction, the Chao1 estimator, and Recon v2.1 estimates of unobserved clonotypes were used to assess repertoire richness. Generation probabilities for all TCRbeta clonotypes obtained by the gDNA method from several donors were computed using OLGA. This immuneACCESS table, as held by TCRdb, lists in-frame sequences with V and J called but not all clones. Of the missing ones, under half trace to an unresolved V gene in checked studies; the others have no known cause. Clone size and the V and J calls come from that table; the DNA yielded D and trimming. Here the sample has about 1 million clones; about 75% occur a single time. The ten largest clones take up 1.4% to 1.5% of the sample.

Donors were healthy HIV-negative adults with no recently reported acute infections or vaccinations. Only Caucasian adults living in Nashville, Tennessee, USA were represented among the donors. CD4+ T cells were enriched through magnetic negative selection, after which naive cells were positively selected on CD45RA and the remaining negative fraction served as the memory subset. After blood collection by leukapheresis, PBMCs were isolated using Ficoll-Histopaque density gradient centrifugation and then cryopreserved in the vapor phase of liquid nitrogen. Analytical flow cytometry was used to check the purity and quantity of every magnetically sorted T cell population. From each sorted fraction, genomic DNA was isolated and quantified by UV absorbance on a Nanodrop 2000c. Concerning this clone itself: Its binding antigen is unknown. No qualities accompany the bases; no much larger clone lies one base away.

In the germline V gene, CDR1 corresponds to MNHNS and CDR2 to SASEGT. Counted from cysteine to phenylalanine, this CDR3 has 15 amino acids. Only the CDR3 region is kept as DNA, spanning 45 bases read in frame from base 1. Trimming removed 6 bases from V and 4 bases from J; the gene matches leave 6 bases unexplained. The receptor comes from a man between 18 and 35 years old in good health. The sequencing input was memory CD4+ T cells sorted from blood. The cell subset or site label on this specimen signifies: CD45RA-negative fraction. The chain employs TRBV6-1 and TRBJ2-2, with 9 junctional bases fitting TRBD1. The DNA is as follows: TGTGCCAGCAGAACAGACAGGGGGATCACCGGGGAGCTGTTTTTT. Translation gives CASRTDRGITGELFF.